Shown below are 19 T cell receptor beta chains from a single sample sequenced in a study of T-cell memory formation after mild COVID-19. TCRdb recomputed calls from the 5' RACE reads with MiXCR, one row per CDR3 protein. The sample lists around 410,000 distinct CDR3 sequences; about 25% were seen once. The material sequenced was PBMCs or a T cell subset sorted from them (not recorded which). These receptors were taken from an adult woman who had mild COVID-19 (a few samples of this study predate the infection). Cell type and time point are not known.

V is TRBV30 and J is TRBJ1-4; D remains unclear. The V end was cut by 0 bases, the J end by 8 bases, with 13 bases between. Germline lookup yields CDR1 GTSNPN and CDR2 SVGIG (reference sequence). The CDR3 is 14 amino acids. The CDR3 DNA follows: TGTGCCTGGAGTGTCCGGGGTCTACGGGAAAAACTGTTTTTT. Amino acid sequence: CAWSVRGLREKLFF.

This clonotype was observed a handful of times. V is TRBV7-9 and J is TRBJ2-1; TRBD1 agrees at 11 bases. Germline assignment: CDR1 SEHNR and CDR2 FQNEAQ (reference sequence). With 5 bases clipped from V and 3 bases from J, the junction kept 3 bases outside the gene matches. The CDR3 runs to 15 residues. The CDR3 protein is CASSTGQGVYNEQFF. For the CDR3, the DNA is TGTGCCAGCAGCACGGGACAGGGGGTCTACAATGAGCAGTTCTTC.

The chain joins TRBV14 to TRBJ2-7; D is possibly TRBD1 (6 bases). The CDR3 contains 15 residues. CDR1 is SGHDN and CDR2 is FVKESK in the germline V gene. V lost 1 base and J lost 2, with 12 bases in between. In nucleotides, the CDR3 is TGTGCCAGCAGCCAAGGACAGACAGGACCCTACGAGCAGTACTTC. Residues: CASSQGQTGPYEQYF.

This clonotype was seen more than once but under ten times. The chain has TRBV5-6 and TRBJ1-2; D unclear. The V gene lost 4 bases and the J gene lost 6 bases, with 13 bases spanning the gap. This CDR3 spans 13 amino acids. Germline CDR1 reads SGHDT; CDR2 reads YYEEEE. The CDR3 protein is CASSPPLEDGYTF. CDR3 DNA: TGTGCCAGCAGCCCCCCCCTGGAAGATGGCTACACCTTC.

The chain combines TRBV9 with TRBJ1-2; D possibly corresponds to TRBD1 (5 bases). Looked up from germline, CDR1 is SGDLS and CDR2 is YYNGEE. Trimming pared 0 bases from V and 2 bases from J, leaving 11 bases between. This CDR3 is 15 amino acids long. The CDR3, as DNA: TGTGCCAGCAGCGTAGTGGAGGGACTCAACTATGGCTACACCTTC. Residues: CASSVVEGLNYGYTF.

The chain has TRBV12-3 or TRBV12-4 and TRBJ2-2; D not certain. V lost 2 bases and J lost 1, with 8 bases in between. The CDR3 is 15 residues long. The CDR3 region has the DNA TGTGCCAGCAGTTTATCTAGGGTGAACACCGGGGAGCTGTTTTTT. Translated: CASSLSRVNTGELFF.

V and J are TRBV15 and TRBJ2-7, with TRBD1 matching 11 bases. The CDR3 spans 18 residues. Germline CDR1 and CDR2: LNHNV and YYDKDF (reference sequence). The trim removed 5 bases at V and 5 bases at J, leaving 17 bases unmatched. As DNA, the CDR3 is TGTGCCACCAGCGGACGATTCCCTGGACAGGGGGCTTTCAACGAGCAGTACTTC. Translating it yields CATSGRFPGQGAFNEQYF.

V usage is TRBV3-1 and J usage is TRBJ2-5, with TRBD2 identical over 10 bases. The J segment lost 2 bases and the V segment lost 0 bases, leaving 12 bases of the junction unmatched. CDR3 size: 19 residues. CDR1 LGHDT and CDR2 YNNKEL come from the germline V gene (reference sequence). The CDR3 protein is CASSQDLASGSSLQETQYF. CDR3 sequence (DNA): TGTGCCAGCAGCCAAGATCTGGCTAGCGGGAGCTCCCTTCAAGAGACCCAGTACTTC.

This clonotype was counted at least ten times. The rearrangement joins TRBV18 to TRBJ2-3, with D possibly TRBD2 on 5 matching bases. The CDR3 consists of 12 residues. In germline, CDR1 is KGHSH, CDR2 LQKENI. The germline V and J ends were trimmed by 5 bases and 7 bases, with 10 bases remaining between them. CDR3 residues: CASSSGSHTQYF. The CDR3 DNA reads as TGTGCCAGCTCATCGGGATCCCATACGCAGTATTTT.

The gene calls are TRBV6-6 and TRBJ2-1, with D unresolved. V was shortened by 1 base and J by 0 bases, with 22 bases between the two germline ends. There are 20 residues in the CDR3. Germline CDR1 reads MNHNY; CDR2 reads SVGAGI (reference sequence). CDR3 loop: CASSYFLFGLSPSSYNEQFF. CDR3 nucleotide sequence: TGTGCCAGCAGTTACTTCCTTTTCGGGTTGTCACCGAGCTCCTACAATGAGCAGTTCTTC.

The chain recombines TRBV5-1 with TRBJ2-3, with TRBD1 matching over 9 bases. This CDR3 has 17 residues. J gave up 1 base and V 0 bases, and 6 bases lay outside the gene matches. From germline, CDR1 is SGHRS and CDR2 YFSETQ. In DNA form, the CDR3 reads TGCGCCAGCAGCTTGGAACAGGGGGCTGTGGGCACAGATACGCAGTATTTT. This translates into CASSLEQGAVGTDTQYF.

This clonotype turned up a few times. The chain uses TRBV6-1 and TRBJ1-5; 8 nucleotides match TRBD1. CDR3 size: 14 residues. Per the germline V gene, CDR1 is MNHNS and CDR2 is SASEGT. J lost 4 bases, V lost 6 bases, and 5 bases had no gene match. Here the CDR3 DNA reads TGTGCCAGCAGCTATACAGGGGGGAATCAGCCCCAGCATTTT. This translates into CASSYTGGNQPQHF.

In its sample, this clonotype was seen a few times. This chain connects TRBV7-9 to TRBJ2-2; possible D gene TRBD2, 6 bases. The V end was cut by 5 bases, the J end by 5 bases, with 15 bases between. The CDR3 loop spans 15 amino acids. The germline CDR1 and CDR2 sequences are SEHNR and FQNEAQ (reference sequence). CDR3 protein: CASSVIGGVTGELFF. CDR3 bases: TGTGCCAGCAGCGTGATCGGCGGGGTGACCGGGGAGCTGTTTTTT.

The chain employs TRBV5-1 and TRBJ2-3; 12 bases match TRBD2. Trimming at V came to 4 bases and at J to 2 bases, leaving 5 bases not matched to a gene. Germline assignment: CDR1 SGHRS and CDR2 YFSETQ. The CDR3 consists of 16 residues. CDR3 bases: TGCGCCAGCAGCCCAGGACTAGCGGGGTCCACAGATACGCAGTATTTT. This sequence encodes CASSPGLAGSTDTQYF.

The chain is built from TRBV20-1 and TRBJ2-1, with 7 bases aligning to TRBD2. Germline CDR1 reads DFQATT; CDR2 reads SNEGSKA (reference sequence). This CDR3 region has 11 residues. The V segment lost 3 bases and the J segment 9 bases; nucleotides outside the gene matches: 2. CDR3 protein: CSARGGTEQFF. CDR3 nucleotides: TGCAGTGCTAGGGGGGGGACTGAGCAGTTCTTC.

This clonotype has only a few counts. The rearrangement links TRBV6-6 to TRBJ1-2; D remains unclear. V was cut by 3 bases and J by 4 bases, with 9 bases left in between. Germline CDR1 and CDR2: MNHNY and SVGAGI (reference sequence). This CDR3 is built from 13 residues. This chain's CDR3 is CASSYEQIYGYTF. In DNA, the CDR3 is TGTGCCAGCAGTTATGAACAGATCTATGGCTACACCTTC.

This clonotype was detected a few times. This chain joins TRBV5-1 and TRBJ2-7; the D gene is possibly TRBD1 (6 bases). The germline V and J ends were trimmed by 7 bases and 2 bases, with 13 bases remaining between them. This CDR3 has 13 residues. Germline-derived CDR1 and CDR2 are SGHRS and YFSETQ. Here the CDR3 reads CASRHRDTYEQYF. Written as DNA, the CDR3 is TGCGCCAGCCGACACAGGGATACCTACGAGCAGTACTTC.

This clonotype has a handful of counts. The chain has TRBV5-1 and TRBJ1-5, with TRBD1 matching over 7 bases. CDR3 length equals 16 residues. V lost 0 bases, J lost 2 bases, and 5 bases stayed unmatched. Germline loops: CDR1 SGHRS, CDR2 YFSETQ. The CDR3 DNA reads as TGCGCCAGCAGCTTGGGACAGGGAATAGGCAATCAGCCCCAGCATTTT. This encodes CASSLGQGIGNQPQHF.

The chain carries TRBV5-1 and TRBJ2-3; 9 bases are shared with TRBD2. The CDR3 is made up of 15 amino acids. With 0 bases clipped from V and 7 bases from J, the junction kept 6 bases outside the gene matches. Germline CDR1 reads SGHRS; CDR2 reads YFSETQ. CDR3 sequence: CASSLDGTSSNTQYF. The CDR3 bases are TGCGCCAGCAGCTTGGATGGGACTAGCAGCAATACGCAGTATTTT. The complete variable domain, with remaining parts taken from reference TRBV5-1 and TRBJ2-3, reads KAGVTQTPRYLIKTRGQQVTLSCSPISGHRSVSWYQQTPGQGLQFLFEYFSETQRNKGNFPGRFSGRQFSNSRSEMNVSTLELGDSALYLCASSLDGTSSNTQYFGPGTRLTVL.